The source of this T cell receptor (beta chain) is a study of a mutant IDH1 vaccine in newly diagnosed glioma. Study details: Treated patients had a mean age of 40.4 years and an approximately 62% male, 37.5% female split.

Whole-study findings and limits: No link was apparently found between pseudoprogression and changes in top peripheral T cell clonotypes. Among all patients, vaccine-induced immune responses occurred in about 93%.

Time point noted: week 35, safety follow-up. Every single dose of the vaccine, 300 ug of mutant IDH1 20-mer peptide, came with topical imiquimod. Assay used: immunoSEQ multiplex PCR; TCRdb lists only in-frame clones, some missing. This sample has 68,000 or so clones, with roughly 83% found just once. In the case of this clone: Its antigen is not known.

The CDR3 is made up of 18 amino acids. Trimming removed 0 bases from V and 4 bases from J, with 19 bases in between. Germline assignment: CDR1 LGHNA and CDR2 YNFKEQ. The receptor was derived from a man aged 18 to 30 with glioma. The genes are TRBV4-2 and TRBJ2-1; a possible D gene is TRBD2 (6 bases). The sample was PBMCs, taken from a glioma patient whose treatment included an IDH1 peptide vaccine. The CDR3 protein is CASSQDNVRASAYNEQFF. CDR3 nucleotide sequence: TGTGCCAGCAGCCAAGATAACGTAAGGGCTAGCGCTTACAATGAGCAGTTCTTC.